The 21 T cell receptor beta chains reported below all come from one sample, sequenced in a study of blood T cell repertoires in COVID-19. TCRdb's copy holds only in-frame clones and misses some; the assay was immunoSEQ multiplex PCR. The sample lists 140,000 to 150,000 clones; about 74% were seen once. The specimen sequenced was peripheral blood. These receptor sequences come from a man between 50 and 59 years old with acute or convalescent COVID-19.

The chain carries TRBV6-4 and TRBJ2-3; the match to TRBD2 covers 10 bases. Germline values: CDR1 MRHNA, CDR2 SNTAGT. This CDR3 has 16 amino acids. The V segment lost 2 bases and the J segment 4 bases; nucleotides outside the gene matches: 6. CDR3 residues: CASSDGSGGAADTQYF. The CDR3 nucleotides read TGTGCCAGCAGTGACGGAAGCGGGGGGGCCGCAGATACGCAGTATTTT.

In this sample, this clone turned up once. The chain combines TRBV3-1 (or the pseudogene TRBV3-2) with TRBJ2-3; 10 nucleotides align to TRBD2. CDR1 is LGHDT, CDR2 YNNKEL, per germline (reference sequence). The CDR3 covers 19 residues. The V segment lost 1 base and the J segment 0 bases; nucleotides outside the gene matches: 10. The CDR3 DNA reads as TGTGCCAGCAGCCAAGTTACAGGGACTAGCGACGATAGCACAGATACGCAGTATTTT. It encodes CASSQVTGTSDDSTDTQYF.

This clone has only one observation. V and J are TRBV30 and TRBJ2-7; D is uncertain. V dropped 0 bases and J dropped 6 bases, with 12 bases sitting between them. The germline CDR1 and CDR2 sequences are GTSNPN and SVGIG (reference sequence). This CDR3 region has 13 residues. The CDR3 loop reads CAWSVQAYLEQYF. The CDR3, as DNA: TGTGCCTGGAGTGTACAAGCGTATCTCGAGCAGTACTTC.

The chain joins TRBV6-6 to TRBJ1-4, with 9 bases fitting TRBD1. The CDR3 extends over 13 amino acids. Looked up from germline, CDR1 is MNHNY and CDR2 is SVGAGI (reference sequence). The ends lost 6 bases at V and 7 bases at J; junction bases unmatched: 3. Written as DNA, the CDR3 is TGTGCCAGCAGACGGGACAGGGTTGAAAAACTGTTTTTT. Amino acid sequence: CASRRDRVEKLFF.

This clone was seen more than once but under ten times. This chain uses TRBV18 with TRBJ1-1, with D perhaps TRBD1 (6 bases). This CDR3 has 13 amino acids. V lost 3 bases and J 1 base, leaving 6 bases between the germline ends. In germline, CDR1 is KGHSH, CDR2 LQKENI. The DNA of the CDR3 is TGTGCCAGCTCACCGGGACAGAACACTGAAGCTTTCTTT. Protein product: CASSPGQNTEAFF.

The chain combines TRBV27 with TRBJ2-2; 8 positions agree with TRBD1. Losses at the gene ends were 6 bases for V and 3 bases for J; bases not matched to a gene: 9. The germline V gene has CDR1 MNHEY and CDR2 SMNVEV (reference sequence). This CDR3 is built from 16 residues. The CDR3 spells CASRIDRTGYTGELFF. CDR3 coding DNA: TGTGCCAGCAGAATAGACCGGACAGGGTACACCGGGGAGCTGTTTTTT.

This clone was observed a single time. V usage is TRBV2 and J usage is TRBJ2-7; a possible D gene is TRBD1 (6 bases). CDR1 and CDR2 from the germline V gene are SNHLY and FYNNEI. The V end was cut by 3 bases, the J end by 7 bases, with 10 bases between. The CDR3 runs 12 residues. CDR3 in amino acids: CASSDRGREQYF. The CDR3 region has the DNA TGTGCCAGCAGTGACAGGGGAAGAGAGCAGTACTTC.

The genes are TRBV6-1 and TRBJ1-1, with a possible D match to TRBD1 (5 bases). The length of the CDR3 is 13 residues. V lost 3 bases to trimming and J lost 6 bases, with 11 bases between them. Per the germline V gene, CDR1 is MNHNS and CDR2 is SASEGT. The CDR3 region is CASSDAGRAEAFF. The CDR3 region has the DNA TGTGCCAGCAGTGACGCAGGGAGGGCTGAAGCTTTCTTT.

This clone was seen at least ten times. The chain has TRBV6-5 and TRBJ1-2; 12 positions match TRBD1. The V and J ends lost 6 bases and 1 base, in that order; junction bases with no gene match: 3. Germline V gene sequence: CDR1 MNHEY, CDR2 SVGAGI. This CDR3 is built from 15 residues. CDR3 region: CASRGQGAGNYGYTF. DNA for the CDR3: TGTGCCAGCAGGGGACAGGGGGCGGGTAACTATGGCTACACCTTC.

The rearrangement links TRBV2 to TRBJ1-5, with a weak D call TRBD1 (6 bases). Germline loops: CDR1 SNHLY, CDR2 FYNNEI. The CDR3 covers 14 residues. V was trimmed by 7 bases and J by 0 bases, leaving 10 bases between them. CDR3 sequence: CASTDSPSNQPQHF. In DNA, the CDR3 is TGTGCCAGCACGGACAGCCCTAGCAATCAGCCCCAGCATTTT.

This sequence joins TRBV6-1 and TRBJ1-2; 7 bases align to TRBD1. Per the germline V gene, CDR1 is MNHNS and CDR2 is SASEGT. This CDR3 is 15 amino acids long. Unmatched junction bases numbered 5, after V lost 0 bases and J lost 4 bases. The CDR3 reads CASSEAGQPLYGYTF. The CDR3 DNA follows: TGTGCCAGCAGTGAAGCGGGACAGCCTCTCTATGGCTACACCTTC.

The chain links TRBV18 to TRBJ1-6; 7 bases align to TRBD1. V lost 6 bases to trimming and J lost 5 bases; unmatched junction nucleotides: 4. Germline CDR1 is KGHSH and CDR2 is LQKENI. The CDR3 consists of 14 residues. The CDR3 is CASSTGTDNSPLHF. The DNA for the CDR3 is TGTGCCAGCTCTACCGGGACAGATAATTCACCCCTCCACTTT. The complete variable domain, with remaining parts taken from reference TRBV18 and TRBJ1-6, reads NAGVMQNPRHLVRRRGQEARLRCSPMKGHSHVYWYRQLPEEGLKFMVYLQKENIIDESGMPKERFSAEFPKEGPSILRIQQVVRGDSAAYFCASSTGTDNSPLHFGNGTRLTVT.

The rearrangement uses TRBV7-3 and TRBJ1-1; tentative D call: TRBD1 (6 bases). V was trimmed by 0 bases and J by 1 base, leaving 9 bases between them. Germline CDR1 reads SGHTA; CDR2 reads FQGTGA. This CDR3 has 15 amino acids. In DNA, the CDR3 is TGTGCCAGCAGCTTAACGGCGGACAGGAACACTGAAGCTTTCTTT. Protein product: CASSLTADRNTEAFF.

This chain links TRBV20-1 with TRBJ1-4, with a tentative D call TRBD1 (5 bases). Deletions cut 6 bases from V and 10 bases from J, with 12 bases between. This CDR3 has 11 amino acids. CDR1 and CDR2 from the germline V gene are DFQATT and SNEGSKA (reference sequence). CDR3 amino acids: CSAVSGGKLFF. CDR3 coding DNA: TGCAGTGCGGTCTCCGGGGGAAAACTGTTTTTT.

This chain links TRBV9 with TRBJ1-1, with D possibly being TRBD1 (6 bases). The CDR3 totals 15 residues. Per the germline V gene, CDR1 is SGDLS and CDR2 is YYNGEE. Trimming removed 3 bases from V and 2 bases from J, with 14 bases in between. DNA for the CDR3: TGTGCCAGCAGCGAACGATCGGGACAAAACACTGAAGCTTTCTTT. Its protein is CASSERSGQNTEAFF. Complete variable domain (other parts from reference TRBV9 and TRBJ1-1): DSGVTQTPKHLITATGQRVTLRCSPRSGDLSVYWYQQSLDQGLQFLIQYYNGEERAKGNILERFSAQQFPDLHSELNLSSLELGDSALYFCASSERSGQNTEAFFGQGTRLTVV.

The CDR3 bases are TGTGCCAGCAGCCAAAGATGGGTGGACAGTCATGGCTACACCTTC. Residues: CASSQRWVDSHGYTF. The chain joins TRBV3-1 (or the pseudogene TRBV3-2) to TRBJ1-2, with a possible D match to TRBD1 (6 bases). Germline V CDR1 and CDR2: LGHDT, YNNKEL (reference sequence). V lost 2 bases to trimming and J lost 6 bases, with 16 bases between them. The CDR3 consists of 15 residues.

The chain is built from TRBV5-8 and TRBJ1-5, with 7 nucleotides matching TRBD1. V trimming: 0 bases; J trimming: 1 base; junction bases outside the gene matches: 1. Per the germline V gene, CDR1 is SGHTS and CDR2 is YDEGEE. CDR3 size: 15 residues. The CDR3 is CASSLEGASNQPQHF. The DNA of the CDR3 is TGTGCCAGCAGCTTGGAGGGGGCCAGCAATCAGCCCCAGCATTTT.

For the CDR3, the DNA is TGTGCCAGCAGCCAAGGGCGGGGAATGGATTCACCCCTCCACTTT. Its protein product is CASSQGRGMDSPLHF. V usage is TRBV3-1 (or the pseudogene TRBV3-2) and J usage is TRBJ1-6; D is unresolved. V lost 1 base, J lost 8 bases, and 12 bases lay in between. The CDR3 is 15 residues long. Germline V gives CDR1 LGHDT, CDR2 YNNKEL (reference sequence).

V usage is TRBV3-1 (or the pseudogene TRBV3-2) and J usage is TRBJ1-5, with a tentative D call TRBD1 (6 bases). The germline CDR1 and CDR2 sequences are LGHDT and YNNKEL (reference sequence). CDR3 length equals 13 residues. V shed 3 bases and J shed 6 bases, with 9 bases lying between them. Here the CDR3 DNA reads TGTGCCAGCAGCCAGGGGGCCGGTCAGCCCCAGCATTTT. Amino acids: CASSQGAGQPQHF.

This clone was picked up one time. The chain has TRBV5-5 and TRBJ1-2; D not certain. This CDR3 has 12 amino acids. With 0 bases removed from V and 6 bases from J, the gap between germline ends came to 6 bases. Germline CDR1 SGHKS, CDR2 YYEKEE (reference sequence). CDR3 region: CASSLGGNGYTF. The CDR3 DNA reads TGTGCCAGCAGCTTGGGAGGGAATGGCTACACCTTC. The full variable domain, rest sourced from reference TRBV5-5 and TRBJ1-2, is DAGVTQSPTHLIKTRGQQVTLRCSPISGHKSVSWYQQVLGQGPQFIFQYYEKEERGRGNFPDRFSARQFPNYSSELNVNALLLGDSALYLCASSLGGNGYTFGSGTRLTVV.

V and J are TRBV29-1 and TRBJ1-1, with 9 bases matching TRBD1. This CDR3 spans 13 amino acids. Unmatched junction bases numbered 3, after V lost 6 bases and J lost 1 base. Germline CDR1 SQVTM, CDR2 ANQGSEA. The CDR3 sequence is CSVKQGANTEAFF. In DNA, the CDR3 is TGCAGCGTGAAACAGGGGGCGAACACTGAAGCTTTCTTT.